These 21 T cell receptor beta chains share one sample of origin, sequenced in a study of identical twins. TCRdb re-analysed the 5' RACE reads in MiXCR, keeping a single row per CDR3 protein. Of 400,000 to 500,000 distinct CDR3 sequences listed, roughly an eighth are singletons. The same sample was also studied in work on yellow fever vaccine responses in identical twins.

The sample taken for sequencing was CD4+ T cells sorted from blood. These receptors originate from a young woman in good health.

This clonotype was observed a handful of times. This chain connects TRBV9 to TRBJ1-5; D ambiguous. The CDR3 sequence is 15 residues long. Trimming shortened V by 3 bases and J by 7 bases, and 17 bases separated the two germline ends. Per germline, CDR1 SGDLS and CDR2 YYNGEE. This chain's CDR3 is CASSAGLIGNQPQHF. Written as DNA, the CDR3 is TGTGCCAGCAGCGCGGGATTGATCGGGAACCAGCCCCAGCATTTT.

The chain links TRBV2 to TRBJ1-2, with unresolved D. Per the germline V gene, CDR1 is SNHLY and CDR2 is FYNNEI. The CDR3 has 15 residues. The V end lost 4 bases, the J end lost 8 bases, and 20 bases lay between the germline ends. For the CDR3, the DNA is TGTGCCAGCAGTGTGGCTGAGGATCGAGGGAGAGGCTACACCTTC. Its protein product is CASSVAEDRGRGYTF.

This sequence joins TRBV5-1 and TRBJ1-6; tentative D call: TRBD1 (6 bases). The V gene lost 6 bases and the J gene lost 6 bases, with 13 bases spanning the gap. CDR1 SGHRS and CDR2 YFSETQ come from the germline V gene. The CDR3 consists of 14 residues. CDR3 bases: TGCGCCAGCAAGGCAGGGGCTTCTAATTCACCCCTCCACTTT. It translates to CASKAGASNSPLHF.

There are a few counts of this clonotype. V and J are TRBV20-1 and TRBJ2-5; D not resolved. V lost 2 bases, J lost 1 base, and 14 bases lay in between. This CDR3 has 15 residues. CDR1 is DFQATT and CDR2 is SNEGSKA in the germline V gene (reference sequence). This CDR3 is CSARFPLSTQETQYF. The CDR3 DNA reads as TGCAGTGCTAGATTTCCTCTCAGTACCCAAGAGACCCAGTACTTC.

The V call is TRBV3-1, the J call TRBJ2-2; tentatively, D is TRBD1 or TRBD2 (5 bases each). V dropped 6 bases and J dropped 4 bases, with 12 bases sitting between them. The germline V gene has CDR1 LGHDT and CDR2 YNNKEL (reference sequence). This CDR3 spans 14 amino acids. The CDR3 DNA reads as TGTGCCAGCAGGGAAAGTGGGACCACCGGGGAGCTGTTTTTT. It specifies CASRESGTTGELFF.

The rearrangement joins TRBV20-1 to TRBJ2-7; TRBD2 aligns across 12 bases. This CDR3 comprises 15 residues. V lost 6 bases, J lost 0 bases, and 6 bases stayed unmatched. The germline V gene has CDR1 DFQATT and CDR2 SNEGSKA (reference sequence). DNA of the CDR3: TGCAGTGCAGAAAGGACTAGCGGGACCTCCTACGAGCAGTACTTC. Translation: CSAERTSGTSYEQYF.

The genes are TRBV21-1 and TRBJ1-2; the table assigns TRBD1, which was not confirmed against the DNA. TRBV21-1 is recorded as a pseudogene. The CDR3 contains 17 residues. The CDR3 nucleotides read TGTGCCAGCAGCAAAGCGCTGCCCCCACGGCAGGGAGATGGCTACACCTTC. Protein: CASSKALPPRQGDGYTF.

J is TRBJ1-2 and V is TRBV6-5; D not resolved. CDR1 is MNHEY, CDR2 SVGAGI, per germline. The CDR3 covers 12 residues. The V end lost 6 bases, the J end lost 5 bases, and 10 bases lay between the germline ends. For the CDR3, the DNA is TGTGCCAGCAGACGGGGAGAATATGGCTACACCTTC. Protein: CASRRGEYGYTF.

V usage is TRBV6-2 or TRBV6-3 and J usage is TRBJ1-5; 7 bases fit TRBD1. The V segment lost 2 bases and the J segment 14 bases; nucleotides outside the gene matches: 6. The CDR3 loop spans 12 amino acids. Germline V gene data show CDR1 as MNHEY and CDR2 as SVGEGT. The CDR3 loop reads CASSYPDRVEHF. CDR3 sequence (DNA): TGTGCCAGCAGTTACCCCGACAGGGTGGAGCATTTT.

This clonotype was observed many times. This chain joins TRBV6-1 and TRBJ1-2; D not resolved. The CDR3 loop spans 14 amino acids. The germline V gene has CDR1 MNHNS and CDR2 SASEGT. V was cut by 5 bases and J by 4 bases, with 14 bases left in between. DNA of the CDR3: TGTGCCAGCAGTAAAAAGAGAGGGCTCTATGGCTACACCTTC. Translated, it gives CASSKKRGLYGYTF.

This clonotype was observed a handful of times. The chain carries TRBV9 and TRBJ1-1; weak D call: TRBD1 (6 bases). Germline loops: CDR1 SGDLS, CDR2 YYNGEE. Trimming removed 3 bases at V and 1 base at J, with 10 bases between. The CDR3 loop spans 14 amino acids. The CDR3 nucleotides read TGTGCCAGCAGCGCGGCGGGACAGAACACTGAAGCTTTCTTT. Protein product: CASSAAGQNTEAFF.

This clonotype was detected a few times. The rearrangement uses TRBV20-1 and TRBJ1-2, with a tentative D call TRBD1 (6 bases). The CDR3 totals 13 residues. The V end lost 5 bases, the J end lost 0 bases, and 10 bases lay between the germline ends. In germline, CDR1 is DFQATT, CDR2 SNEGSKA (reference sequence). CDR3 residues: CSAPDSTNYGYTF. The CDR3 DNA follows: TGCAGTGCTCCGGACAGTACTAACTATGGCTACACCTTC.

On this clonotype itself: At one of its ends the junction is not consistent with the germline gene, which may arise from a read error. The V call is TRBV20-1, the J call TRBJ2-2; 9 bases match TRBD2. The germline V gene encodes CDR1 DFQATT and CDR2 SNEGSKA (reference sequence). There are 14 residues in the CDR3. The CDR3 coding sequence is TGCTGTGCTTTGACTAGCGGAAACACCGGGGAGCTGTTTTTT. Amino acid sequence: CCALTSGNTGELFF.

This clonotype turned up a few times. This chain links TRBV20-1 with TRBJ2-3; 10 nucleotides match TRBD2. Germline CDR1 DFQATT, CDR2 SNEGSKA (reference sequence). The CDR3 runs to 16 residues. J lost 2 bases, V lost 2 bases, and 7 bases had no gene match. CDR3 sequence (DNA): TGCAGTGCTAGAAGGCCTAGCGGGGGCTACACAGATACGCAGTATTTT. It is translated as CSARRPSGGYTDTQYF.

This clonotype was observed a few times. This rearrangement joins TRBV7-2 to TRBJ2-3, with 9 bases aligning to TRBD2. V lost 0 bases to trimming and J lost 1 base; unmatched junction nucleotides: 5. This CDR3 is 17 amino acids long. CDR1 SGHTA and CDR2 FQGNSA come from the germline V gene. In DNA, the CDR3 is TGTGCCAGCAGCTTAGCGCTCAGCGGGGGGCGCACAGATACGCAGTATTTT. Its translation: CASSLALSGGRTDTQYF.

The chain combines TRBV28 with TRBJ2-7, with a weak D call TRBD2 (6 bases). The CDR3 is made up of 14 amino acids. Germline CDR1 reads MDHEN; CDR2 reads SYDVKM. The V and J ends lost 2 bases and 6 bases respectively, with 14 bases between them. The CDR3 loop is CASSLGGGPPEQYF. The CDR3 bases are TGTGCCAGCAGTTTAGGGGGAGGACCGCCCGAGCAGTACTTC.

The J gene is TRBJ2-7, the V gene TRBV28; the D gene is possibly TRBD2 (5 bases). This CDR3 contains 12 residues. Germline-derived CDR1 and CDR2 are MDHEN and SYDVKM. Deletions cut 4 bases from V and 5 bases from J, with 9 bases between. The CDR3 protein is CASSSPRDEQYF. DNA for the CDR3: TGTGCCAGCAGTTCCCCGAGGGACGAGCAGTACTTC.

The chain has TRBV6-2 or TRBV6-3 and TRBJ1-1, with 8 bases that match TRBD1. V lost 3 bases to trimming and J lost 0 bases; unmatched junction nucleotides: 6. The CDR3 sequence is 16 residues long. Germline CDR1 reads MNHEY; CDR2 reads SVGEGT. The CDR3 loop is CASSYRTGTMNTEAFF. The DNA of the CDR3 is TGTGCCAGCAGTTATCGGACAGGGACTATGAACACTGAAGCTTTCTTT.

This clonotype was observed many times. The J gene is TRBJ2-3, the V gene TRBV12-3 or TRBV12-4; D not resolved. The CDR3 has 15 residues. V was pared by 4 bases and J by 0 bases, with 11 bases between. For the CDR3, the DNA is TGTGCCAGCAGTTCCGGGTCCTCTAGCACAGATACGCAGTATTTT. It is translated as CASSSGSSSTDTQYF.

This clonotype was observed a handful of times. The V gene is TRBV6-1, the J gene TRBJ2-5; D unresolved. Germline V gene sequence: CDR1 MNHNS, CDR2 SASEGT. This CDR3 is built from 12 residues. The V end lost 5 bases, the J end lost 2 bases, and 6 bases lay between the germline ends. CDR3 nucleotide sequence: TGTGCCAGCAGTCGAAAACAAGAGACCCAGTACTTC. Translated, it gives CASSRKQETQYF.

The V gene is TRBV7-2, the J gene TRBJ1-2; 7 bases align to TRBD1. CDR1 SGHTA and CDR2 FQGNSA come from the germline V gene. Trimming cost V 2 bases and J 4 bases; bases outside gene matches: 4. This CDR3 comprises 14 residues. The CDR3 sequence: CASSLRGDSYGYTF. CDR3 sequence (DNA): TGTGCCAGCAGCTTACGGGGGGACAGCTATGGCTACACCTTC. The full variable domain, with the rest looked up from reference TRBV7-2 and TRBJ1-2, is GAGVSQSPSNKVTEKGKDVELRCDPISGHTALYWYRQSLGQGLEFLIYFQGNSAPDKSGLPSDRFSAERTGGSVSTLTIQRTQQEDSAVYLCASSLRGDSYGYTFGSGTRLTVV.